This T cell receptor (beta chain) was identified during a study of T cell repertoires in ileal Crohn's disease (dated by TCRdb to the late 2010s). Broadly, across the study: At the time of surgery, 35% of patients were active smokers, and the median duration of disease was 7.5 to 8.5 years. Every patient underwent surgery because of a complication, which was stricturing disease in around 61% and penetrating disease in around 39%. About half of the patients received postoperative therapy: about a dozen received thiopurines and 15 to 20 received anti-TNF agents. The M6 samples were biopsies of the neoterminal ileum collected during postoperative colonoscopy. TCR repertoire analysis was performed in a few dozen Crohn's disease patients drawn from a prospective multicentre cohort. The study ran alongside a multicentre cohort designed to identify predictors of early endoscopic recurrence after ileocolonic resection. A Rutgeerts score above i0 was used to define endoscopic postoperative recurrence. A total of 170 or so mucosal samples from roughly 57 patients were sequenced, collected from several sites on the surgical specimen and at postoperative endoscopy.

A note on this clone: This receptor's antigen is unknown. The record has no base qualities; no much larger clone is one base away.

What the work shows at the level of the full study, not this receptor alone: Within the first year after surgery, the timing of postoperative endoscopy varied, and the median delay was roughly 6.9 months. Compared with CD4 T cells, sorted CD8 T cells held more high-frequency clones, which suggests that the mucosal expansions were mostly CD8. A significantly higher proportion of clonal expansions was observed in active smokers at surgery than in non-smokers (approximately 28% vs 17%, p=0.02). Only a subgroup of patients, of unstated size, had their mucosal CD4 and CD8 T cells sorted and sequenced. Higher high-frequency clone percentages at surgery were associated with endoscopic recurrence; all patients with clonality above 26.8% (18/57) had recurrence.

For commercial TCRB immunosequencing, roughly 0.5 micrograms of biopsy DNA were submitted for each sample. A two-step, amplification bias-controlled multiplex PCR was used by Adaptive Biotechnology to amplify CDR3 regions from genomic DNA. Primers for every V and J gene segment were used in the first PCR, and barcodes and Illumina adapters were added in the second PCR. CDR3 libraries were sequenced using an Illumina instrument. From the authors' description of their analysis: Vendor-provided pipelines were combined with custom analysis of raw data in R/Bioconductor under R version 3.3.0. Clonality, which ranges from 0 to 1, was calculated as the inverse of the normalised Shannon entropy across all productive clones. The repertoire share taken up by the top 100 clones defined high-frequency clones, and only clones that passed a 95% confidence test were kept. Overlap between samples was measured with the Morisita-Horn index, while repertoire diversity was measured with the Simpson index. The source is immuneACCESS, and TCRdb retained only in-frame sequences with V and J called. Part of the clones is not carried over; for the studies checked, unresolved V genes explain less than half of this, and the remainder is unexplained. The DNA gave D and trimming, while V, J and clone size come from that table. The sample records around 9,200 clones, approximately 79% of which are singletons. In total, the top ten clones hold around a fifth of the sample.

The label giving this sample's time point can be read as: neoterminal ileum biopsy at postoperative endoscopy, about 6 months after surgery. Adults with ileal or ileocolonic Crohn's disease and an indication for ileocolonic resection were eligible for inclusion. Whole ileal mucosal biopsies were kept frozen at -80 degrees C prior to DNA extraction. Genomic DNA was isolated from frozen whole biopsies using a TRizol-based method, and the DNA was quantified with a NanoDrop 2000 spectrophotometer. The clonotype was recovered from an adult with Crohn's disease. What was sequenced was ileal tissue.

The CDR3 is CASSLSSGRSANTGELFF. The DNA sequence is given as TGTGCCAGCAGCTTAAGTAGCGGGAGGTCCGCGAACACCGGGGAGCTGTTTTTT. Recombination joined TRBV11-2 with TRBJ2-2; 10 of the junction bases match TRBD2. The germline V and J ends show losses of 2 bases and 0 bases respectively, and no gene match explains 6 bases of the junction. From the germline V gene, CDR1 is SGHAT and CDR2 is FQNNGV. The CDR3, from cysteine to phenylalanine, totals 18 residues. The only DNA kept is the CDR3, 54 bases in frame from the first base.